This T cell receptor (beta chain) was captured by sequencing in a study of blood T cells in healthy people across ages. V shed 3 bases and J 4 bases; nucleotides not matched to a gene: 10. The CDR3 consists of 17 residues. Germline V gene lookup returns CDR1 SGHRS and CDR2 YFSETQ. The second PCR ran roughly 6 to 12 cycles with a sample-barcoded 5' primer and J-beta primers. TCRdb re-called the 5' RACE reads with MiXCR, one entry per CDR3 protein. The sample holds 700,000 to 800,000 distinct CDR3 sequences, around 40% seen once. This clonotype was observed a few times. The receptor comes from a woman aged 55-70 years in good health. The sequenced sample consisted of blood. This chain connects TRBV5-1 to TRBJ2-7; TRBD2 matches 13 bases. DNA for the CDR3: TGCGCCAGCAGCTCCGGACTAGCGGGAGAGAGAAGGTACGAGCAGTACTTC. Translating gives CASSSGLAGERRYEQYF.